The source of this T cell receptor (beta chain) is a study of T cells in Graves' hyperthyroidism and ophthalmopathy. Broader study findings: Appearing also in blood were most of the thyroid clonotypes expanded above 0.001.

Amplification of TCR beta CDR3 regions used RNA as the template. When the TCR CDR3 underwent first-round RT-PCR, the HTBI primer set was used. TCRdb re-called the multiplex PCR reads through MiXCR, storing one row per CDR3 protein. The sample shows more than 300,000 distinct CDR3 sequences, about 12% of them seen only once. Across 18 months, stable Graves' hyperthyroidism was marked by no progression to ophthalmopathy. Thyroid ultrasound, orbital computed tomography, clinical symptoms, and serum thyroxine and TRAb underpinned diagnoses. The length of the CDR3 is 12 residues. The germline CDR1 and CDR2 sequences are KGHSH and LQKENI. The V end lost 2 bases, the J end lost 8 bases, and 7 bases lay between the germline ends. This clonotype has a count of ten or more. Its antigen remains unidentified.

Material: blood. The chain uses TRBV18 and TRBJ2-1; D not resolved. The clonotype comes from a woman aged 18 to 35 with Graves' hyperthyroidism. CDR3 coding DNA: TGTGCCAGCTCACCATCGTATGATGAGCAGTTCTTC. This encodes CASSPSYDEQFF.